This section outlines one TCR beta chain sequence together with its context. The CDR3 is 12 amino acids. V was cut by 6 bases and J by 5 bases, with 10 bases left in between. Germline V lookup: CDR1 MDHEN, CDR2 SYDVKM. These data are taken from a study of T cell responses to AZD1222 COVID-19 vaccine. Sequenced by immunoSEQ multiplex PCR; TCRdb stores in-frame clones only, minus some. The sample has around 120,000 clones; about 92% are singletons. The sequencing here drew on peripheral blood, taken 28 days after the second AZD1222 dose. The chain carries TRBV28 and TRBJ1-2; TRBD1 is a possible D gene (5 bases). The TCR sequence derives from an adult who received the AZD1222 COVID-19 vaccine. The CDR3 here is CASSLTVYGYTF. DNA for the CDR3: TGTGCCAGCAGCCTGACAGTTTATGGCTACACCTTC.